A single sample is the source of the 28 T cell receptor beta chains below, sequenced in a study of identical twins. TCRdb reprocessed the 5' RACE reads with MiXCR, giving one entry per CDR3 protein. This table holds around 250,000 distinct CDR3 sequences, about 12% found once. These data were also reused for a study on yellow fever vaccine responses in identical twins.

The sequenced sample was memory (CD45RO+) T cells sorted from blood. The receptors were sampled from a young woman in good health.

The V and J genes are TRBV24-1 and TRBJ2-3; 15 nucleotides line up with TRBD2. The length of the CDR3 is 18 residues. Trimming cost V 3 bases and J 4 bases; bases outside gene matches: 7. Germline V CDR1 and CDR2: KGHDR, SFDVKD. CDR3 loop: CATSDRSGLAGGPDTQYF. The DNA of the CDR3 is TGTGCCACCAGTGATCGATCTGGACTAGCGGGAGGGCCAGATACGCAGTATTTT.

This clonotype was recorded once. This chain joins TRBV6-2 or TRBV6-3 and TRBJ1-5; D is undetermined. CDR1 is MNHEY, CDR2 SVGEGT, per germline. V shed 3 bases and J shed 7 bases, with 13 bases lying between them. The CDR3 totals 14 residues. The CDR3: CASSYLGWSQPQHF. The CDR3, as DNA: TGTGCCAGCAGTTATTTGGGGTGGAGCCAGCCCCAGCATTTT.

This clonotype has ten or more counts. The chain couples TRBV7-9 to TRBJ2-7, with D tentatively TRBD1 (6 bases). Germline V gene data show CDR1 as SEHNR and CDR2 as FQNEAQ (reference sequence). Trimming took off 5 bases at V and 3 bases at J, with 8 bases between the two ends. This CDR3 has 12 residues. The CDR3 sequence: CASSATGYEQYF. CDR3 DNA: TGTGCCAGCAGCGCGACAGGCTACGAGCAGTACTTC.

CDR3 DNA sequence: TGCGCCAGCAGCCGCGGACTAGCGGGAGGACTCAATGAGCAGTTCTTC. It specifies CASSRGLAGGLNEQFF. J is TRBJ2-1 and V is TRBV4-3; 14 bases match TRBD2. J lost 6 bases, V lost 4 bases, and 5 bases had no gene match. Germline-derived CDR1 and CDR2 are LGHNA and YSLEER. This CDR3 has 16 residues.

There are a few counts of this clonotype. The chain has TRBV7-9 and TRBJ2-3, with 13 positions matching TRBD2. CDR1 and CDR2 from the germline V gene are SEHNR and FQNEAQ (reference sequence). CDR3 size: 16 residues. Germline trimming cut 5 bases from V and 3 bases from J; bases unmatched to any gene: 5. The CDR3 region is CASSPGTSGMTDTQYF. CDR3 DNA: TGTGCCAGCAGCCCCGGGACTAGCGGGATGACAGATACGCAGTATTTT.

The rearrangement joins TRBV5-7 to TRBJ1-1, with no clear D. TRBV5-7 is recorded as an ORF, its role being uncertain. The CDR3 totals 17 residues. V dropped 1 base and J dropped 0 bases, with 16 bases sitting between them. CDR3 sequence: CASSLLGWRQLNTEAFF. In nucleotides, the CDR3 is TGTGCCAGCAGCTTGTTGGGCTGGAGACAACTGAACACTGAAGCTTTCTTT.

The chain joins TRBV10-3 to TRBJ2-5; no clear D gene. Looked up from germline, CDR1 is ENHRY and CDR2 is SYGVKD. Between the trimmed V and J ends, which lost 2 bases and 6 bases, there was a span of 10 bases. The CDR3 is 13 amino acids. This chain's CDR3 is CAISERTPKTQYF. The CDR3 nucleotides are TGTGCCATCAGTGAGCGCACCCCTAAGACCCAGTACTTC.

Only a few counts were recorded for this clonotype. The rearrangement uses TRBV5-1 and TRBJ2-5; D is unclear. Germline loops: CDR1 SGHRS, CDR2 YFSETQ. V lost 2 bases to trimming and J lost 1 base, with 12 bases between them. CDR3 length equals 15 residues. CDR3 sequence reads: CASSFSGMLQETQYF. Here the CDR3 DNA reads TGCGCCAGCAGCTTCTCGGGCATGCTCCAAGAGACCCAGTACTTC.

V gene TRBV20-1 combines with J gene TRBJ2-7; 9 positions agree with TRBD2. CDR3 length equals 15 residues. Germline CDR1 reads DFQATT; CDR2 reads SNEGSKA (reference sequence). The V gene end was trimmed by 0 bases and the J gene end by 0 bases; junction bases not matched to a gene: 3. The CDR3 loop reads CSARDPSGASYEQYF. The CDR3 region has the DNA TGCAGTGCTAGAGATCCTAGCGGGGCCTCCTACGAGCAGTACTTC.

This clonotype has a handful of counts. The V gene is TRBV9, the J gene TRBJ2-1; the D gene is possibly TRBD2 (6 bases). CDR1 and CDR2 from the germline V gene are SGDLS and YYNGEE. This CDR3 has 16 amino acids. Deletions cut 3 bases from V and 0 bases from J, with 13 bases between. The CDR3 region is CASSASGVNSYNEQFF. CDR3 DNA: TGTGCCAGCAGCGCGTCGGGGGTTAACTCCTACAATGAGCAGTTCTTC.

This clonotype showed up many times. The V call is TRBV28, the J call TRBJ2-2; D is unresolved. Trimming pared 8 bases from V and 4 bases from J, leaving 5 bases between. Per germline, CDR1 MDHEN and CDR2 SYDVKM. CDR3 length: 11 amino acids. The CDR3 loop is CASRRTGELFF. In nucleotides, the CDR3 is TGTGCCAGCCGCCGCACCGGGGAGCTGTTTTTT.

This clonotype was detected only a few times. This chain joins TRBV27 and TRBJ1-6, with TRBD1 matching over 9 bases. The CDR3 extends over 16 amino acids. CDR1 is MNHEY and CDR2 is SMNVEV in the germline V gene (reference sequence). The trim removed 4 bases at V and 6 bases at J, leaving 7 bases unmatched. In DNA, the CDR3 is TGTGCCAGCAGTTGGGCGGGACAGGGATTTAATTCACCCCTCCACTTT. The encoded protein is CASSWAGQGFNSPLHF.

This clonotype was detected only a few times. The rearrangement joins TRBV12-3 or TRBV12-4 to TRBJ2-5, with TRBD2 identical over 12 bases. CDR3 length: 16 amino acids. V shed 6 bases and J 2 bases; nucleotides not matched to a gene: 7. The CDR3 protein is CASSLRTSGIQETQYF. The CDR3 region has the DNA TGTGCCAGCAGCCTAAGGACTAGCGGGATTCAAGAGACCCAGTACTTC.

V is TRBV27 and J is TRBJ2-5, with TRBD2 matching over 14 bases. Losses at the gene ends were 4 bases for V and 5 bases for J; bases not matched to a gene: 9. This CDR3 comprises 17 residues. The germline V gene has CDR1 MNHEY and CDR2 SMNVEV (reference sequence). CDR3 sequence: CASSSWTSGRSGETQYF. The DNA for the CDR3 is TGTGCCAGCAGTTCGTGGACTAGCGGGAGGTCGGGGGAGACCCAGTACTTC.

This clonotype was picked up a small number of times. The CDR3 nucleotides read TGTGCCACCAGCCAAGTCCCTGGAGAAGCTTTCTTT. Residues: CATSQVPGEAFF. The rearrangement joins TRBV15 to TRBJ1-1; no firm D call. The CDR3 extends over 12 amino acids. V was trimmed by 5 bases and J by 8 bases, leaving 12 bases between them. Germline V CDR1 and CDR2: LNHNV, YYDKDF (reference sequence).

This clonotype was observed a handful of times. The chain is built from TRBV2 and TRBJ2-1; D uncertain. From germline, CDR1 is SNHLY and CDR2 FYNNEI. The V end was cut by 6 bases, the J end by 1 base, with 10 bases between. The CDR3 spans 14 residues. CDR3 loop: CASRVLVSYNEQFF. CDR3 nucleotide sequence: TGTGCCAGCAGGGTATTAGTGTCCTACAATGAGCAGTTCTTC.

The V gene is TRBV12-3 or TRBV12-4, the J gene TRBJ2-1; 8 bases match TRBD2. This CDR3 is 16 amino acids long. With V trimmed by 6 bases and J by 3 bases, 10 bases remained unmatched. CDR3 nucleotide sequence: TGTGCCAGCAGCCCCGAGGGGCTAGCGGGCTACAATGAGCAGTTCTTC. It encodes CASSPEGLAGYNEQFF.

The J gene is TRBJ2-2, the V gene TRBV5-5; 10 bases are a match to TRBD1. With 6 bases clipped from V and 7 bases from J, the junction kept 9 bases outside the gene matches. Germline CDR1 reads SGHKS; CDR2 reads YYEKEE (reference sequence). The CDR3 runs to 15 residues. In DNA, the CDR3 is TGTGCCAGCACACGACAGGGGGCGCAAGTCGGGGAGCTGTTTTTT. As protein: CASTRQGAQVGELFF.

This chain links TRBV29-1 with TRBJ2-1; weak D call: TRBD2 (5 bases). The V gene's germline CDR1 is SQVTM and CDR2 ANQGSEA. The ends were cut back, 4 bases at V and 2 bases at J, with 6 bases in the middle. The CDR3 runs to 12 residues. CDR3 coding DNA: TGCAGCGTTGGAGGGACCTACAATGAGCAGTTCTTC. This gives the protein CSVGGTYNEQFF.

This clonotype was seen more than once but under ten times. This sequence joins TRBV7-6 and TRBJ2-2, with TRBD2 matching over 8 bases. V was pared by 5 bases and J by 4 bases, with 9 bases of the junction left unmatched. The CDR3 consists of 16 residues. Looked up from germline, CDR1 is SGHVS and CDR2 is FNYEAQ. CDR3 DNA sequence: TGTGCCAGCAGCCTAACCGGGACTAGTCGCACCGGGGAGCTGTTTTTT. It is translated as CASSLTGTSRTGELFF. The whole variable domain, filled in from reference TRBV7-6 and TRBJ2-2, reads GAGVSQSPRYKVTKRGQDVALRCDPISGHVSLYWYRQALGQGPEFLTYFNYEAQQDKSGLPNDRFSAERPEGSISTLTIQRTEQRDSAMYRCASSLTGTSRTGELFFGEGSRLTVL.

This clonotype was found many times. The chain links TRBV28 to TRBJ2-3, with D possibly being TRBD1 (6 bases). Per germline, CDR1 MDHEN and CDR2 SYDVKM. Trimming removed 6 bases at V and 8 bases at J, with 24 bases between. CDR3 length: 16 residues. This CDR3 is CASSTPRDTRLGTQYF. CDR3 sequence (DNA): TGTGCCAGCAGCACCCCCCGGGACACACGGTTAGGTACGCAGTATTTT.

Only one count was recorded for this clonotype. The V gene is TRBV2, the J gene TRBJ2-1; D gene uncertain. CDR3 length equals 12 residues. Germline CDR1 and CDR2: SNHLY and FYNNEI. Deletions cut 2 bases from V and 6 bases from J, with 5 bases between. The CDR3 protein is CASSEFGNEQFF. CDR3 nucleotide sequence: TGTGCCAGCAGTGAATTTGGCAATGAGCAGTTCTTC. Using reference TRBV2 and TRBJ2-1 for the parts outside the CDR3, the full variable domain is EPEVTQTPSHQVTQMGQEVILRCVPISNHLYFYWYRQILGQKVEFLVSFYNNEISEKSEIFDDQFSVERPDGSNFTLKIRSTKLEDSAMYFCASSEFGNEQFFGPGTRLTVL.

The sample holds a few counts of this clonotype. V is TRBV12-3 or TRBV12-4 and J is TRBJ2-2; 7 bases align to TRBD1. The V segment lost 7 bases and the J segment 6 bases; nucleotides outside the gene matches: 5. CDR3 size: 13 residues. The CDR3 bases are TGTGCCAGCACCCATGACAGGGCCGGGGAGCTGTTTTTT. Encoded protein: CASTHDRAGELFF.

The sample holds many counts of this clonotype. CDR3: CASSGGPLNTEAFF. In DNA, the CDR3 is TGTGCCAGCAGTGGGGGACCCCTGAACACTGAAGCTTTCTTT. V is TRBV28 and J is TRBJ1-1; D might be TRBD1 (5 bases). In germline, CDR1 is MDHEN, CDR2 SYDVKM. Trimming removed 5 bases from V and 0 bases from J, with 10 bases in between. The CDR3 covers 14 residues.

This clonotype has just a few counts. The genes are TRBV6-1 and TRBJ2-5; D call uncertain. Germline V gene lookup returns CDR1 MNHNS and CDR2 SASEGT. This CDR3 is 13 amino acids long. V was pared by 6 bases and J by 1 base, with 9 bases between. The CDR3 DNA is TGTGCCAGCAGGGCCCTGACCCAAGAGACCCAGTACTTC. Its translation: CASRALTQETQYF.

This clonotype came up a few times. The rearrangement joins TRBV6-4 to TRBJ2-2; possible D gene TRBD1, 6 bases. V shed 5 bases and J shed 6 bases, with 7 bases lying between them. The CDR3 consists of 12 residues. The germline V gene encodes CDR1 MRHNA and CDR2 SNTAGT. CDR3 amino acids: CASSTGPGELFF. Written as DNA, the CDR3 is TGTGCCAGCAGTACAGGGCCCGGGGAGCTGTTTTTT.

On this clonotype: The conserved phenylalanine or tryptophan normally closing the CDR3 is absent here, so this likely arose from a read error. The chain recombines TRBV12-3 or TRBV12-4 with TRBJ2-5; 7 bases are shared with TRBD1. This CDR3 has 13 residues. J lost 5 bases, V lost 6 bases, and 6 bases had no gene match. The CDR3 region has the DNA TGTGCCAGCAGGGTCGACAGGGAGGAGACCCAGTACCTC. Translated, it gives CASRVDREETQYL.

This clonotype showed up just a few times. The chain has TRBV20-1 and TRBJ2-1; 10 bases line up with TRBD1. This CDR3 contains 14 residues. V shed 6 bases and J 7 bases; nucleotides not matched to a gene: 9. Germline lookup yields CDR1 DFQATT and CDR2 SNEGSKA (reference sequence). CDR3 amino acids: CSARTGGPGNEQFF. CDR3 bases: TGCAGTGCGAGGACAGGGGGGCCGGGGAATGAGCAGTTCTTC.